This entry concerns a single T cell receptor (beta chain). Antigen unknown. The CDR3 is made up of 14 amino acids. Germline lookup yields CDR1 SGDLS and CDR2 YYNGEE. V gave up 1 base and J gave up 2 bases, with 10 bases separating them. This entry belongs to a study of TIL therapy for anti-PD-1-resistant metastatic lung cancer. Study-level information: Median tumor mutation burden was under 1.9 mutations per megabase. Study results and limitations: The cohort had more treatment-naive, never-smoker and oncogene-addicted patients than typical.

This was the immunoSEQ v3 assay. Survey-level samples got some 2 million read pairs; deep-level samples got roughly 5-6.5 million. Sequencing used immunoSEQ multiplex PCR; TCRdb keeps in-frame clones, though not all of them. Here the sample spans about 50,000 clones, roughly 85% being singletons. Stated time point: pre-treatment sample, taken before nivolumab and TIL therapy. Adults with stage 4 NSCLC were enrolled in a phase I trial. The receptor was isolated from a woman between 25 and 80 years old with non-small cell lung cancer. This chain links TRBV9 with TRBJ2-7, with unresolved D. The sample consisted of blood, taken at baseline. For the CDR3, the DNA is TGTGCCAGCAGCGTATCCGTCGGACCCTACGAGCAGTACTTC. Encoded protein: CASSVSVGPYEQYF.